One and the same sample provided the 10 T cell receptor beta chains below, sequenced in a study of vaccination effects on CD4 cells after COVID-19 (dated by TCRdb to the early 2020s). Libraries were prepared through the immunoSEQ multiplex PCR assay. The source is immuneACCESS, and TCRdb retained only in-frame sequences with V and J called. Part of the clones is not carried over; for the studies checked, unresolved V genes explain less than half of this, and the remainder is unexplained. The sample yields 70,000 or so clones; roughly two thirds were counted once. The ten biggest clones cover over 4.5% of the sample. In the ViraFEST assay, PBMC were stimulated with viral peptide pools, and TCR sequencing was then used to find antigen-specific CD4+ T cell clonotypes based on their expansion. After around 11 days of culture, CD4+ T cells were isolated with the EasySep CD4+ T cell isolation kit. PCR-confirmed SARS-CoV-2 infection had occurred in convalescent patients between March and December 2020, before the Alpha, Beta and Delta variants emerged in the United States.

The antigens these receptors bind are not known. This sample comprised CD4+ T cells from PBMCs cultured with HIV peptides, obtained before COVID-19 vaccination. According to the study, the label for this sample's cell subset or site signals: HIV-1 Nef peptide pool negative control/reference culture. The receptor source for this set is a human donor who had a prior SARS-CoV-2 infection.

J is TRBJ2-1 and V is TRBV6-6, with D possibly matching TRBD2 (6 bases). V lost 2 bases and J lost 2, with 10 bases in between. Germline V CDR1 and CDR2: MNHNY, SVGAGI (reference sequence). CDR3 length equals 15 residues. The CDR3 spells CASSYGSGTYNEQFF. CDR3 DNA sequence: TGTGCCAGCAGTTACGGTAGCGGCACCTACAATGAGCAGTTCTTC.

The chain links TRBV3-1 (or the pseudogene TRBV3-2) to TRBJ2-2; D call uncertain. Germline assignment: CDR1 LGHDT and CDR2 YNNKEL (reference sequence). Trimming cost V 0 bases and J 2 bases, with 7 bases left between them. The CDR3 sequence is 15 residues long. The CDR3 loop reads CASSQESLNTGELFF. The DNA of the CDR3 is TGTGCCAGCAGCCAAGAATCACTAAACACCGGGGAGCTGTTTTTT.

The chain links TRBV7-9 to TRBJ2-7, with D hard to call. Germline lookup yields CDR1 SEHNR and CDR2 FQNEAQ (reference sequence). The CDR3 extends over 13 amino acids. Trimming left V 5 bases short and J 2 bases short, with 10 bases between. The CDR3 protein is CASSRLAPYEQYF. DNA of the CDR3: TGTGCCAGCAGCCGGTTAGCTCCCTACGAGCAGTACTTC. Supplemented by reference TRBV7-9 and TRBJ2-7, the full variable domain reads DTGVSQNPRHKITKRGQNVTFRCDPISEHNRLYWYRQTLGQGPEFLTYFQNEAQLEKSRLLSDRFSAERPKGSFSTLEIQRTEQGDSAMYLCASSRLAPYEQYFGPGTRLTVT.

V is TRBV27 and J is TRBJ2-3; D remains ambiguous. Trimming removed 5 bases at V and 6 bases at J, with 12 bases between. CDR1 is MNHEY and CDR2 is SMNVEV in the germline V gene (reference sequence). The CDR3 runs 13 residues. CDR3 in DNA: TGTGCCAGCAGTATTTCCCCACGTGATACGCAGTATTTT. Protein sequence: CASSISPRDTQYF.

The chain has TRBV2 and TRBJ2-2; TRBD2 matches at 9 bases. The CDR3 is made up of 16 amino acids. In germline, CDR1 is SNHLY, CDR2 FYNNEI. J gave up 0 bases and V 5 bases, and 4 bases lay outside the gene matches. CDR3 residues: CASSPGTSPNTGELFF. The CDR3 coding sequence is TGTGCCAGCAGTCCTGGGACTAGCCCGAACACCGGGGAGCTGTTTTTT.

This clone was seen just once. This rearrangement joins TRBV5-1 to TRBJ2-1; D is ambiguous. With 2 bases removed from V and 10 bases from J, the gap between germline ends came to 13 bases. This CDR3 is 13 amino acids long. Germline CDR1 SGHRS, CDR2 YFSETQ. The CDR3 sequence is CASSFGARAEQFF. CDR3 in DNA: TGCGCCAGCAGCTTTGGCGCCCGCGCGGAGCAGTTCTTC.

V gene TRBV5-1 combines with J gene TRBJ2-1; 14 nucleotides align to TRBD2. Per germline, CDR1 SGHRS and CDR2 YFSETQ. J gave up 12 bases and V 4 bases, and 6 bases lay outside the gene matches. CDR3 size: 14 residues. CDR3 DNA: TGCGCCAGCAGCGAACCGACTAGCGGGGGGGGGCAGTTCTTC. Translated, it gives CASSEPTSGGGQFF.

The chain employs TRBV9 and TRBJ1-5; D gene uncertain. The V end lost 3 bases, the J end lost 0 bases, and 7 bases lay between the germline ends. Germline CDR1 and CDR2: SGDLS and YYNGEE. This CDR3 comprises 14 residues. DNA for the CDR3: TGTGCCAGCAGCGCCAGAGGTAGCAATCAGCCCCAGCATTTT. It specifies CASSARGSNQPQHF.

This clone was observed a handful of times. The chain is built from TRBV4-3 and TRBJ2-7; weak D call: TRBD2 (6 bases). Trimming left V 5 bases short and J 5 bases short, with 16 bases between. From germline, CDR1 is LGHNA and CDR2 YSLEER. This CDR3 contains 14 residues. In DNA form, the CDR3 reads TGCGCCAGCAGCTCAACTAGCAGCACCGACGAGCAGTACTTC. This encodes CASSSTSSTDEQYF.

V gene TRBV6-5 combines with J gene TRBJ1-2, with TRBD1 matching over 9 bases. Unmatched junction bases numbered 5, after V lost 3 bases and J lost 3 bases. Per the germline V gene, CDR1 is MNHEY and CDR2 is SVGAGI. The CDR3 contains 15 residues. CDR3 residues: CASSYGQGLDYGYTF. The CDR3 region has the DNA TGTGCCAGCAGTTATGGACAGGGGTTGGACTATGGCTACACCTTC.